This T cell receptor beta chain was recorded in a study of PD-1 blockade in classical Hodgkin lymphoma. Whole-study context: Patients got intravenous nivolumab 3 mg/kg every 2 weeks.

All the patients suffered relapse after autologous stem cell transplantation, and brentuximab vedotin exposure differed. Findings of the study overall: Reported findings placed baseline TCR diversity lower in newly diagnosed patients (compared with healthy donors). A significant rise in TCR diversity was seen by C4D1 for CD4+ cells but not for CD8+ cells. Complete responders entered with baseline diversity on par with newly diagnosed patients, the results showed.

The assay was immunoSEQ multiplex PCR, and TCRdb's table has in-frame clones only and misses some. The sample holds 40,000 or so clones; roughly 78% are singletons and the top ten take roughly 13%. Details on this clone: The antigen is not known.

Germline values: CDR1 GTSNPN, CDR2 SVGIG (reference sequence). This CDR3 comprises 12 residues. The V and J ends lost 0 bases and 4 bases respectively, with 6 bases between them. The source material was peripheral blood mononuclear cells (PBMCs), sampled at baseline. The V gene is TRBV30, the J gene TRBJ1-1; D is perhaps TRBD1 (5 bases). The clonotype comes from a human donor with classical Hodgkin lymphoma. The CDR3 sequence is CAWSVGGTEAFF. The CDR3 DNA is TGTGCCTGGAGTGTCGGGGGCACTGAAGCTTTCTTT.